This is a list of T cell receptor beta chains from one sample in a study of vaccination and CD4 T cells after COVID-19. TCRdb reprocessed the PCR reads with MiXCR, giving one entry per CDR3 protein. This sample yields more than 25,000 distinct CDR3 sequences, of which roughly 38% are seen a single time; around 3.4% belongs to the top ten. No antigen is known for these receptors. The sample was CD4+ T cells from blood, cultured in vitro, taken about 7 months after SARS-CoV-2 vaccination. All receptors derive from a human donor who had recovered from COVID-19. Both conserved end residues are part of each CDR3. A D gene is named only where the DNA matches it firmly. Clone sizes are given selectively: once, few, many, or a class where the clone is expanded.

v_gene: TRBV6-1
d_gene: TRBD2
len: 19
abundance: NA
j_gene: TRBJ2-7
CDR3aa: CASSSTGTASGGTVNEQYF
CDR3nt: TGTGCCAGCAGCTCCACCGGGACGGCCTCGGGAGGCACGGTCAACGAGCAGTACTTC

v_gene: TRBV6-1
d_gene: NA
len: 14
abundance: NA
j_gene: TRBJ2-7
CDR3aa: CASISQDHLYEQYF
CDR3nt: TGTGCCAGCATCTCTCAGGACCACCTCTACGAGCAGTACTTC

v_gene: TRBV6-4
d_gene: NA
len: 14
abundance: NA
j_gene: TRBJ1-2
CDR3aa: CASLPPPNVIRYTF
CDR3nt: TGTGCCAGCCTTCCCCCCCCAAATGTGATTCGCTACACCTTC

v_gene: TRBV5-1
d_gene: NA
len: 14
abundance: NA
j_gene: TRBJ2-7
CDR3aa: CASSSDLGPYEQYF
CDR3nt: TGCGCCAGCAGCTCGGACCTCGGGCCCTACGAGCAGTACTTC

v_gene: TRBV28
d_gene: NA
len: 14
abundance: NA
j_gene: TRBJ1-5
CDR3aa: CASSFPESYQPQHF
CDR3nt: TGTGCCAGCAGTTTCCCAGAGTCCTATCAGCCCCAGCATTTT

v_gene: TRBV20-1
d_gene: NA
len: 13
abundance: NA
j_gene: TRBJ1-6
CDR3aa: CSARATGGSPLHF
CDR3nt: TGCAGTGCTAGAGCAACAGGTGGTTCACCCCTCCACTTT

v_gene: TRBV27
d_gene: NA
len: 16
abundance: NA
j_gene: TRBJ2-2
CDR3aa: CASSLSGRRNTGELFF
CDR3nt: TGTGCCAGCAGTTTATCGGGACGGCGGAACACCGGGGAGCTGTTTTTT

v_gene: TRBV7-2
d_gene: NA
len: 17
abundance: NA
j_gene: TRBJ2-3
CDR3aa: CASSLVYGLASTDTQYF
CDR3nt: TGTGCCAGCAGCTTAGTTTATGGCCTAGCCTCCACAGATACGCAGTATTTT

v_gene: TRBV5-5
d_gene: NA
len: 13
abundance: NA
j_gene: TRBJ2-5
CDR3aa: CASSREFKETQYF
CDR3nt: TGTGCCAGCAGCCGGGAGTTCAAGGAGACCCAGTACTTC

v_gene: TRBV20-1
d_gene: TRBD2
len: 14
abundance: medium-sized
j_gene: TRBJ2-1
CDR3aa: CSAQPGTRSNEQFF
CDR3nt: TGCAGTGCTCAGCCCGGGACTAGGAGCAATGAGCAGTTCTTC

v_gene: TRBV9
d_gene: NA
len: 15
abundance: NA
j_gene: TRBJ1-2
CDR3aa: CASSAKTTGRYGYTF
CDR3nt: TGTGCCAGCAGCGCCAAGACAACAGGGAGGTATGGCTACACCTTC

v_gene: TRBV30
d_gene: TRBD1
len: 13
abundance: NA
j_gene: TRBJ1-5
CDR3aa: CAWGQGAGQPQHF
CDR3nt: TGTGCCTGGGGACAGGGGGCTGGGCAGCCCCAGCATTTT

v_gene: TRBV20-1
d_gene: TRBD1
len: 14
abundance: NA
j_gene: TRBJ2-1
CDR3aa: CSAPLPRQGNEQFF
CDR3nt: TGCAGTGCTCCCCTGCCACGACAGGGTAATGAGCAGTTCTTC

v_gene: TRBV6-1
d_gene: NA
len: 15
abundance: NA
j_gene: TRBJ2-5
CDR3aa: CASSRGVAGQETQYF
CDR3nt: TGTGCCAGCAGTCGGGGCGTCGCGGGCCAAGAGACCCAGTACTTC

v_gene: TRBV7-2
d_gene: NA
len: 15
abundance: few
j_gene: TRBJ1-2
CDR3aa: CASSLFTASNYGYTF
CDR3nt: TGTGCCAGCAGCTTATTTACAGCGTCTAACTATGGCTACACCTTC

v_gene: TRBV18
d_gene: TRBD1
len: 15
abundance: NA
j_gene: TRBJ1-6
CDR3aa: CASSPETGGDSPLHF
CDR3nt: TGTGCCAGCTCACCCGAAACAGGGGGAGATTCACCCCTCCACTTT

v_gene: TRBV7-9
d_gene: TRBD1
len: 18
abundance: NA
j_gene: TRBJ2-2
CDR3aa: CASSRQGAWADDTGELFF
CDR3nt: TGTGCCAGCAGCCGGCAGGGGGCCTGGGCCGACGACACCGGGGAGCTGTTTTTT

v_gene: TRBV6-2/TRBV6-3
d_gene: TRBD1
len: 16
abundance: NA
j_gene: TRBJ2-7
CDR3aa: CASSDSRTGNSYEQYF
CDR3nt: TGTGCCAGCAGTGATTCCAGGACAGGGAACTCCTACGAGCAGTACTTC

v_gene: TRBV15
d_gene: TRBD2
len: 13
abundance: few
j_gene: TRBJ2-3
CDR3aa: CATSLAGVDTQYF
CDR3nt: TGTGCCACCAGCCTAGCGGGAGTCGATACGCAGTATTTT

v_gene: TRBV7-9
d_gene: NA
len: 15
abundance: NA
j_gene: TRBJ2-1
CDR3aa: CASSLAPNPMDEQFF
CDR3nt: TGTGCCAGCAGCTTAGCCCCGAATCCCATGGATGAGCAGTTCTTC